One sample yielded the 21 T cell receptor beta chains listed below, sequenced in a study of T cell repertoires in cytomegalovirus infection. The antigens these receptors bind are not known. MiXCR, run by TCRdb on the reads, gives a single entry per CDR3 protein. Among some 560,000 distinct CDR3 sequences, 35% to 50% were seen once, and the ten largest hold around 48%. This material consisted of cultured PBMCs, taken from culture after CMV antigen stimulation. These receptors came from a human donor in good health (CMV status not recorded). Some clones in this sample may be carry-over from other donors' samples.

This clonotype was observed a handful of times. The rearrangement links TRBV12-3 or TRBV12-4 to TRBJ1-1; weak D call: TRBD1 (5 bases). The CDR3 totals 13 residues. The germline V and J ends were trimmed by 3 bases and 6 bases, with 11 bases remaining between them. Here the CDR3 reads CASSFGGGSEAFF. In DNA, the CDR3 is TGTGCCAGCAGTTTTGGGGGAGGGTCTGAAGCTTTCTTT.

This clonotype was recorded only once. The V gene is TRBV5-6, the J gene TRBJ2-3; D assignment may be TRBD1 or TRBD2 (5 bases each). V lost 8 bases and J lost 6, with 16 bases in between. The CDR3 extends over 13 amino acids. Germline CDR1 SGHDT, CDR2 YYEEEE. The CDR3 bases are TGTGCCAGTACGGGGATGGGGCGCGATACGCAGTATTTT. Its translation is CASTGMGRDTQYF.

The rearrangement links TRBV4-2 to TRBJ1-4; no firm D call. V shed 3 bases and J shed 0 bases, with 11 bases lying between them. The CDR3 has 16 residues. The germline CDR1 and CDR2 sequences are LGHNA and YNFKEQ. The CDR3 DNA follows: TGTGCCAGCAGCCACGCTACCAGGACAACTAATGAAAAACTGTTTTTT. It is translated as CASSHATRTTNEKLFF.

The chain uses TRBV20-1 and TRBJ2-1, with TRBD2 matching 15 bases. Trimming removed 3 bases from V and 4 bases from J; junction bases left unmatched: 1. This CDR3 region has 15 residues. Germline V gives CDR1 DFQATT, CDR2 SNEGSKA (reference sequence). Here the CDR3 DNA reads TGCAGTGCTAGGGGACTAGCGGGAGGATACAATGAGCAGTTCTTC. Encoded protein: CSARGLAGGYNEQFF.

This chain connects TRBV9 to TRBJ1-3; the D is unclear. CDR1 is SGDLS, CDR2 YYNGEE, per germline. This CDR3 is 14 amino acids long. V lost 3 bases, J lost 1 base, and 8 bases lay in between. CDR3 in DNA: TGTGCCAGCAGCGGGCGACTTTCTGGAAACACCATATATTTT. As protein: CASSGRLSGNTIYF.

V is TRBV7-6 and J is TRBJ1-4; 7 bases agree with TRBD1. From germline, CDR1 is SGHVS and CDR2 FNYEAQ. This CDR3 comprises 17 residues. V shed 5 bases and J 8 bases; nucleotides not matched to a gene: 17. The CDR3 loop reads CASSPNLRTGRKEKLFF. The CDR3 nucleotides read TGTGCCAGCAGCCCAAATCTCCGGACAGGACGAAAAGAAAAACTGTTTTTT.

This clonotype has more than one count but fewer than ten. This sequence joins TRBV7-6 and TRBJ1-2; D remains ambiguous. This CDR3 is 13 amino acids long. Germline lookup yields CDR1 SGHVS and CDR2 FNYEAQ. Trimming took 5 bases from V and 3 from J, leaving 10 bases between them. CDR3 residues: CASSPAGYYGYTF. The CDR3 bases are TGTGCCAGCAGCCCAGCTGGATACTATGGCTACACCTTC.

This clonotype has more than one count but fewer than ten. The chain employs TRBV6-1 and TRBJ1-6; 7 nucleotides line up with TRBD1. The CDR3 spans 15 residues. CDR1 is MNHNS and CDR2 is SASEGT in the germline V gene. Trimming removed 1 base from V and 10 bases from J; junction bases left unmatched: 7. Here the CDR3 reads CASSEVNRGGSPLHF. CDR3 coding DNA: TGTGCCAGCAGTGAAGTTAACAGGGGTGGCTCACCCCTCCACTTT.

The rearrangement uses TRBV25-1 and TRBJ2-3; D is undetermined. Germline CDR1 and CDR2: MGHDK and SYGVNS. The CDR3 extends over 14 amino acids. With 3 bases removed from V and 3 bases from J, the gap between germline ends came to 10 bases. This CDR3 reads CASSDLGWTDTQYF. The CDR3 coding sequence is TGTGCCAGCAGTGATCTCGGTTGGACAGATACGCAGTATTTT.

The chain uses TRBV11-3 and TRBJ1-1; D gene ambiguous. Trimming cost V 3 bases and J 6 bases, with 11 bases left between them. Germline CDR1 SGHNT, CDR2 YENEEA. The CDR3 runs to 13 residues. In DNA, the CDR3 is TGTGCCAGCAGCTTCGTCGGTCTGGCTGAAGCTTTCTTT. Residues: CASSFVGLAEAFF.

This clonotype was seen a few times. The chain has TRBV10-3 and TRBJ2-5, with TRBD2 matching over 11 bases. CDR3 length: 14 residues. Germline trimming cut 6 bases from V and 1 base from J; bases unmatched to any gene: 1. Germline V gene lookup returns CDR1 ENHRY and CDR2 SYGVKD. In DNA form, the CDR3 reads TGTGCCATCAGCGGGACTAGCGGCCAAGAGACCCAGTACTTC. Its protein product is CAISGTSGQETQYF.

There are a few counts of this clonotype. The chain employs TRBV7-2 and TRBJ1-5, with D unclear. The CDR3 is 16 amino acids. V was cut by 0 bases and J by 3 bases, with 12 bases left in between. From germline, CDR1 is SGHTA and CDR2 FQGNSA. The CDR3 loop reads CASSLASTLANQPQHF. As DNA, the CDR3 is TGTGCCAGCAGCTTAGCGTCTACCCTCGCCAATCAGCCCCAGCATTTT.

This chain joins TRBV10-3 and TRBJ2-2; TRBD2 matches 10 bases. Germline V gene data show CDR1 as ENHRY and CDR2 as SYGVKD. Unmatched junction bases numbered 4, after V lost 0 bases and J lost 0 bases. The CDR3 runs to 18 residues. CDR3 region: CAISESYGLAANTGELFF. DNA for the CDR3: TGTGCCATCAGTGAGTCATACGGACTAGCGGCGAACACCGGGGAGCTGTTTTTT.

The chain is built from TRBV18 and TRBJ2-7, with D possibly being TRBD1 (6 bases). Germline V lookup: CDR1 KGHSH, CDR2 LQKENI. V was cut by 1 base and J by 4 bases, with 11 bases left in between. This CDR3 comprises 14 residues. CDR3 DNA: TGTGCCAGCTCACCACGGGGACACCTTTACGAGCAGTACTTC. This codes for CASSPRGHLYEQYF.

This clonotype was counted a few times. The chain combines TRBV6-1 with TRBJ2-7; weak D call: TRBD2 (6 bases). Trimming removed 6 bases from V and 7 bases from J, with 19 bases in between. The germline V gene has CDR1 MNHNS and CDR2 SASEGT. The CDR3 has 14 residues. The CDR3 coding sequence is TGTGCCAGCAGGTCGACTAGAATACGCGGGGAGCAGTACTTC. Translation: CASRSTRIRGEQYF.

The J gene is TRBJ2-1, the V gene TRBV11-2; 11 positions agree with TRBD2. The CDR3 sequence is 17 residues long. CDR1 SGHAT and CDR2 FQNNGV come from the germline V gene. V lost 6 bases and J lost 4; bases outside the gene matches: 11. As DNA, the CDR3 is TGTGCCAGCAGTTCTCGGGCTAGCGGGAGGAGGTACAATGAGCAGTTCTTC. Translating gives CASSSRASGRRYNEQFF.

The chain joins TRBV29-1 to TRBJ1-1; possibly TRBD1 for D (5 bases). V lost 7 bases and J lost 1, with 13 bases in between. Germline CDR1 and CDR2: SQVTM and ANQGSEA. The CDR3 extends over 13 amino acids. The DNA for the CDR3 is TGCAGCGCGAAGGGGCAGCAGAACACTGAAGCTTTCTTT. Translation: CSAKGQQNTEAFF. The whole variable domain, remainder taken from reference TRBV29-1 and TRBJ1-1, is SAVISQKPSRDICQRGTSLTIQCQVDSQVTMMFWYRQQPGQSLTLIATANQGSEATYESGFVIDKFPISRPNLTFSTLTVSNMSPEDSSIYLCSAKGQQNTEAFFGQGTRLTVV.

The CDR3 region has the DNA TGTGCCAGCAGCTTACGGGGACCCCGAGGAGAGACCCAGTACTTC. Protein product: CASSLRGPRGETQYF. The chain has TRBV7-2 and TRBJ2-5; D is tentatively TRBD1 or TRBD2 (5 bases each). With 2 bases removed from V and 4 bases from J, the gap between germline ends came to 14 bases. The germline V gene has CDR1 SGHTA and CDR2 FQGNSA. This CDR3 contains 15 residues.

This clonotype was counted between two and nine times. The V call is TRBV6-2 or TRBV6-3, the J call TRBJ2-3; 7 nucleotides line up with TRBD1. The CDR3 runs 14 residues. CDR1 and CDR2 from the germline V gene are MNHEY and SVGEGT. The ends lost 6 bases at V and 1 base at J; junction bases unmatched: 4. The CDR3 loop is CASRTQGGTDTQYF. For the CDR3, the DNA is TGTGCCAGCAGGACCCAGGGGGGCACAGATACGCAGTATTTT.

This chain connects TRBV20-1 to TRBJ2-5; TRBD2 might be the D (6 bases). V was pared by 2 bases and J by 4 bases, with 14 bases between. This CDR3 has 14 amino acids. Per the germline V gene, CDR1 is DFQATT and CDR2 is SNEGSKA (reference sequence). The CDR3 DNA is TGCAGTGCTAGAACTCCCGGGGGACTAGAGACCCAGTACTTC. Amino acid sequence: CSARTPGGLETQYF.

The chain employs TRBV6-2 or TRBV6-3 and TRBJ2-3, with D unresolved. Germline values: CDR1 MNHEY, CDR2 SVGEGT. The CDR3 runs 13 residues. V shed 6 bases and J shed 3 bases, with 10 bases lying between them. CDR3 loop: CASRGYGTDTQYF. The CDR3 region has the DNA TGTGCCAGCAGGGGTTATGGGACAGATACGCAGTATTTT.